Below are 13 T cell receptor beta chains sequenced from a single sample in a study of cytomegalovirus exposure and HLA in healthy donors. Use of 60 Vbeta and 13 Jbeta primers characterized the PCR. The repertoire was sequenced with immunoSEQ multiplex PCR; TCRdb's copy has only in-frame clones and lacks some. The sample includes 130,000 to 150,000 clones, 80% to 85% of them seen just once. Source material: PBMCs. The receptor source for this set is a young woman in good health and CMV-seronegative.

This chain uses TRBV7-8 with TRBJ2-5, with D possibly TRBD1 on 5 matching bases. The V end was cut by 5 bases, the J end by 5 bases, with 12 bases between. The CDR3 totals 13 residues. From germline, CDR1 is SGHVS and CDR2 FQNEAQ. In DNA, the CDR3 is TGTGCCAGCAGCCCAGACAGAGGCGAGACCCAGTACTTC. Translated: CASSPDRGETQYF.

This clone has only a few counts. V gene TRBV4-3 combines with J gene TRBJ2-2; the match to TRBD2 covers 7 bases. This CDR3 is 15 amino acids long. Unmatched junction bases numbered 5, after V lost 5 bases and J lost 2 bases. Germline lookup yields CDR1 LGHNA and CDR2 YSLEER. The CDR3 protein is CASSAGELNTGELFF. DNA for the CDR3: TGCGCCAGCAGCGCGGGGGAACTCAACACCGGGGAGCTGTTTTTT.

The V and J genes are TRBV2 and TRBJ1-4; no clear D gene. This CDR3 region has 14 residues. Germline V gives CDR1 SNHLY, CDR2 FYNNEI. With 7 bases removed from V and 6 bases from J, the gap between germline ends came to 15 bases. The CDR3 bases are TGTGCCAGCACTTCCGGGAGAAGGGATGAAAAACTGTTTTTT. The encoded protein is CASTSGRRDEKLFF.

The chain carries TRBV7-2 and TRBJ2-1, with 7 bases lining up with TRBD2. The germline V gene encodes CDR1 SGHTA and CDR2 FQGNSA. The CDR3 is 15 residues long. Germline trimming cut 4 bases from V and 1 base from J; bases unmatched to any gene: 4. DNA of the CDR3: TGTGCCAGCAGCTCCGAGCGGGGATCCTACAATGAGCAGTTCTTC. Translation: CASSSERGSYNEQFF.

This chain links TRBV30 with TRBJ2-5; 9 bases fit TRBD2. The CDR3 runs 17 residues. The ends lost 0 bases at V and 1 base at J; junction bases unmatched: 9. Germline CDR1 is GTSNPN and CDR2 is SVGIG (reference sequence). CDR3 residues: CAWSVPRLAASQETQYF. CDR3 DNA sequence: TGTGCCTGGAGTGTACCTCGACTAGCGGCCTCCCAAGAGACCCAGTACTTC.

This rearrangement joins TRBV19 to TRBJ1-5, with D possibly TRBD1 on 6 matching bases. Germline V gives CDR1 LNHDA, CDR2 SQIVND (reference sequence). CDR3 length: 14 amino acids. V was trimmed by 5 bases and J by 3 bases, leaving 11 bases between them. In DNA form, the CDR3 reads TGTGCCAGTAGTGGCAGGGGAAACAATCAGCCCCAGCATTTT. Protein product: CASSGRGNNQPQHF.

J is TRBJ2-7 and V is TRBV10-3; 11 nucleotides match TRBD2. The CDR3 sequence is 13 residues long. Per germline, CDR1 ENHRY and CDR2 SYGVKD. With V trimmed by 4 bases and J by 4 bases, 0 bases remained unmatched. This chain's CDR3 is CAISASGGYEQYF. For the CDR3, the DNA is TGTGCCATCAGTGCTAGCGGGGGGTACGAGCAGTACTTC.

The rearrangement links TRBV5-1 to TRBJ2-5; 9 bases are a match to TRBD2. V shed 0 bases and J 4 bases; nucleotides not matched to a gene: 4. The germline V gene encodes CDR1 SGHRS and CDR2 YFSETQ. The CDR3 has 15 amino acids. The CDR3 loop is CASSLGSGGSETQYF. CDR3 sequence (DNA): TGCGCCAGCAGCTTGGGAAGCGGGGGGTCAGAGACCCAGTACTTC.

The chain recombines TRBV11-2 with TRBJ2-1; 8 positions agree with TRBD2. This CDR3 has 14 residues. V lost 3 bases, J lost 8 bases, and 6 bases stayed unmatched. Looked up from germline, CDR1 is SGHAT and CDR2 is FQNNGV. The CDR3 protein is CASSFTGGPYEQFF. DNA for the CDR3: TGTGCCAGCAGCTTCACGGGAGGGCCCTATGAGCAGTTCTTC.

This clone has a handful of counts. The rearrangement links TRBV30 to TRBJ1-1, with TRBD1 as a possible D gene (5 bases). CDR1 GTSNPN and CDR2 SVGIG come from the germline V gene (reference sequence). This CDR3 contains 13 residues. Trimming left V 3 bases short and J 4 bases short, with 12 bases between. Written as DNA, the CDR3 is TGTGCCTGGAGCATGGGGGGGAGCACTGAAGCTTTCTTT. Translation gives CAWSMGGSTEAFF.

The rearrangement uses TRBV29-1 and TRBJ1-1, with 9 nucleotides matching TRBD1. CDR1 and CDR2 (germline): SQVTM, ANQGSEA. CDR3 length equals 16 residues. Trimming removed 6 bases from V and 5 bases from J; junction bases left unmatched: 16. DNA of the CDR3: TGCAGCGTGCACACAGGGGGCGCGGGTAGTTGGACTGAAGCTTTCTTT. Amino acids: CSVHTGGAGSWTEAFF.

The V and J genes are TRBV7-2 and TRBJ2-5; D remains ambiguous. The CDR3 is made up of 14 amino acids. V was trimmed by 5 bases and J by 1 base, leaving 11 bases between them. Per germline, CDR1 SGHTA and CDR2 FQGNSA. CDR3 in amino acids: CASSPNPSQETQYF. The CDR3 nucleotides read TGTGCCAGCAGCCCCAATCCGAGCCAAGAGACCCAGTACTTC.

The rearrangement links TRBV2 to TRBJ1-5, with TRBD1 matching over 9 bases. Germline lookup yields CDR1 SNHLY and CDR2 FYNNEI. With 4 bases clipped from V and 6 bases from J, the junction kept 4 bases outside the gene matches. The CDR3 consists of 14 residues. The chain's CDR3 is CASSGQGVRQPQHF. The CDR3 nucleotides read TGTGCCAGCAGTGGACAGGGGGTGCGTCAGCCCCAGCATTTT.